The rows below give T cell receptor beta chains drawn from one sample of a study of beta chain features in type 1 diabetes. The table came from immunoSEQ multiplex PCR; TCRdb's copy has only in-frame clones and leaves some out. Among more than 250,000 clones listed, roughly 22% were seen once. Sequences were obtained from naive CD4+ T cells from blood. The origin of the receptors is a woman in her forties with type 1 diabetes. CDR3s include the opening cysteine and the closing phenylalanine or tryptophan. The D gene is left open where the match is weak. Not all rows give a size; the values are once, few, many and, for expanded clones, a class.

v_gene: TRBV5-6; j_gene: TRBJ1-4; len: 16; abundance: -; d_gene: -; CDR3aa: CASSILGLGNNEKLFF; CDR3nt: TGTGCCAGCAGCATCCTGGGACTCGGCAATAATGAAAAACTGTTTTTT
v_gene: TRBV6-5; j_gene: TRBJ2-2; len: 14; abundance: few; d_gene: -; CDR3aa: CASTRVGNTGELFF; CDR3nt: TGTGCCAGCACGAGGGTAGGGAACACCGGGGAGCTGTTTTTT
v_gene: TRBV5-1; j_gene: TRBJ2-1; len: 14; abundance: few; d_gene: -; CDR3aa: CASSRLVGYNEQFF; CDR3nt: TGCGCCAGCAGCAGGCTAGTGGGTTACAATGAGCAGTTCTTC
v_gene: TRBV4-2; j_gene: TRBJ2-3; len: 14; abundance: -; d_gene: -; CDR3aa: CASTSASGSDTQYF; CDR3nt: TGTGCCAGCACCTCGGCCTCAGGGTCGGATACGCAGTATTTT
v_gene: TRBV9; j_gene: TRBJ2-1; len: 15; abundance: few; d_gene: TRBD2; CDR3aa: CASSVDSGKLDEQFF; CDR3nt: TGTGCCAGCAGCGTGGATAGCGGGAAGCTCGATGAGCAGTTCTTC
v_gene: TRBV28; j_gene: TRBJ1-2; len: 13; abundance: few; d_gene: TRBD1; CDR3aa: CASSLGQAYGYTF; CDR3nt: TGTGCCAGCAGCTTGGGACAGGCCTATGGCTACACCTTC
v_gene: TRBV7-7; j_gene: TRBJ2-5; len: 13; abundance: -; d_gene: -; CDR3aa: CASSLRVEETQYF; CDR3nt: TGTGCCAGCAGCTTGAGAGTAGAAGAGACCCAGTACTTC
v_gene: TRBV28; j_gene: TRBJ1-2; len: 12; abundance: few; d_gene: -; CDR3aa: CASSLEGYGYTF; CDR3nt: TGTGCCAGCAGTTTAGAGGGCTATGGCTACACCTTC
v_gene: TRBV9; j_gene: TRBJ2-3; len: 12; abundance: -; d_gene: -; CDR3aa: CASSAQRDTQYF; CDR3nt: TGTGCCAGCAGCGCCCAGCGGGATACGCAGTATTTT
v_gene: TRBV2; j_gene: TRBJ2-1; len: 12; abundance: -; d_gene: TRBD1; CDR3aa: CASSGDSNEQFF; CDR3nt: TGTGCCAGCAGTGGGGACAGCAATGAGCAGTTCTTC
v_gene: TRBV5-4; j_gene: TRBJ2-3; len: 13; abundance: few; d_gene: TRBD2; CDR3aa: CASKREATDTQYF; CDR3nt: TGTGCCAGCAAGCGGGAGGCCACAGATACGCAGTATTTT
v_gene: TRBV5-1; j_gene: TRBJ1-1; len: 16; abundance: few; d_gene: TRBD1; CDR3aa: CASSRGVPGGRTEAFF; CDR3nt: TGCGCCAGCAGCCGGGGGGTCCCAGGGGGCAGGACTGAAGCTTTCTTT
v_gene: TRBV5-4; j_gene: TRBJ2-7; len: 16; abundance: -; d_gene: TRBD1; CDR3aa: CASSLSQGQASYEQYF; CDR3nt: TGTGCCAGCAGCTTGAGCCAAGGACAGGCTTCCTACGAGCAGTACTTC
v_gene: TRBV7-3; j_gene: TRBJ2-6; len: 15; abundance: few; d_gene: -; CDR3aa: CASQGGSRGANVLTF; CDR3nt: TGTGCCAGCCAAGGGGGATCACGAGGGGCCAACGTCCTGACTTTC
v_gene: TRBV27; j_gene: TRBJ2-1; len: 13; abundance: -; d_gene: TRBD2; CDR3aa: CASSPSGRNEQFF; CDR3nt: TGTGCCAGCAGTCCCAGCGGGAGGAATGAGCAGTTCTTC
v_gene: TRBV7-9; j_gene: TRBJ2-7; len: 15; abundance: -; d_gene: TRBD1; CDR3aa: CASSSIGTVTYEQYF; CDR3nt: TGTGCCAGCAGCTCAATCGGGACAGTGACCTACGAGCAGTACTTC
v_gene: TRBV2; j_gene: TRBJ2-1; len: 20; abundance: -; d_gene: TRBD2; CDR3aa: CASSEAGPSGEGLGYNEQFF; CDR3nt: TGTGCCAGCAGTGAAGCGGGGCCTAGCGGGGAGGGTTTGGGATACAATGAGCAGTTCTTC
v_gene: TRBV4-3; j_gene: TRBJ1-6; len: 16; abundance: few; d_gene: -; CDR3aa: CASSQDLGQGYSPLHF; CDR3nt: TGCGCCAGCAGCCAAGATCTCGGGCAGGGGTATTCACCCCTCCACTTT
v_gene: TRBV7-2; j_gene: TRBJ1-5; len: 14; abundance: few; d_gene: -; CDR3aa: CASSLRVGGQPQHF; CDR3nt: TGTGCCAGCAGCCTCAGGGTCGGGGGGCAGCCCCAGCATTTT
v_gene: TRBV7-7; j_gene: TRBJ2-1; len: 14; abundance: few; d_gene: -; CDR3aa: CASSPTVDRYEQFF; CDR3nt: TGTGCCAGCAGCCCCACAGTCGACCGTTATGAGCAGTTCTTC
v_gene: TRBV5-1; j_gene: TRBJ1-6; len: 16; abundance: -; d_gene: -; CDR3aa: CASSSTPPTGNSPLHF; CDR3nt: TGCGCCAGCAGCTCAACCCCTCCGACAGGAAATTCACCCCTCCACTTT
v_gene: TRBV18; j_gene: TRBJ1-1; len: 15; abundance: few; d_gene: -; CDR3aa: CASSPSIDRNTEAFF; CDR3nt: TGTGCCAGCTCACCTTCAATCGACAGGAACACTGAAGCTTTCTTT
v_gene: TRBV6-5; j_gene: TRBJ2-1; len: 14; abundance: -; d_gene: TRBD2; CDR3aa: CASSFSGIDREQFF; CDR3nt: TGTGCCAGCAGTTTTAGCGGGATTGACAGAGAGCAGTTCTTC
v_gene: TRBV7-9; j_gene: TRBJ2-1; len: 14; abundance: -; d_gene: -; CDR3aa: CASSLAGGPNEQFF; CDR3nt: TGTGCCAGCAGCTTAGCGGGGGGGCCCAATGAGCAGTTCTTC
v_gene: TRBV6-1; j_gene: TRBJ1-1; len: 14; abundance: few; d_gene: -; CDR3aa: CASSEEQKNTEAFF; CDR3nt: TGTGCCAGCAGTGAGGAGCAGAAGAACACTGAAGCTTTCTTT
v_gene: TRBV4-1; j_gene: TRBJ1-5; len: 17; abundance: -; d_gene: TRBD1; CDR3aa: CASSQPQGVGSNQPQHF; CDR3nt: TGCGCCAGCAGCCAGCCTCAGGGGGTTGGTAGCAATCAGCCCCAGCATTTT
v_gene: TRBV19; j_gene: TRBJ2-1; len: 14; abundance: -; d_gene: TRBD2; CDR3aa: CASSITSGKNEQFF; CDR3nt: TGTGCCAGTAGTATAACTAGCGGGAAGAATGAGCAGTTCTTC
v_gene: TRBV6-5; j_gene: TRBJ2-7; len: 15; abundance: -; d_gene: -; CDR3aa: CASSYFSTGPNEQYF; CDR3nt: TGTGCCAGCAGTTACTTTTCGACAGGCCCCAACGAGCAGTACTTC
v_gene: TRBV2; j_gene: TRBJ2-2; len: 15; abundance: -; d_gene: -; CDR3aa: CASSRMEGMAGELFF; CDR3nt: TGTGCCAGCAGCCGAATGGAGGGGATGGCCGGGGAGCTGTTTTTT
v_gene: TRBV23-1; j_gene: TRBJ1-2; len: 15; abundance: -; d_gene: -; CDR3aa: CASSQYYRAKYGYTF; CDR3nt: TGCGCCAGCAGTCAATATTACAGGGCTAAGTATGGCTACACCTTC
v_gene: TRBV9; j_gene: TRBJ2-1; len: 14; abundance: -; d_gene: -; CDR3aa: CASSVALGRDEQFF; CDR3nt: TGTGCCAGCAGCGTAGCTCTCGGGAGAGATGAGCAGTTCTTC
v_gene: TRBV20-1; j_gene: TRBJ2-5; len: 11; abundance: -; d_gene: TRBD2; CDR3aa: CSARGGETQYF; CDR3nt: TGCAGTGCGCGGGGGGGAGAGACCCAGTACTTC
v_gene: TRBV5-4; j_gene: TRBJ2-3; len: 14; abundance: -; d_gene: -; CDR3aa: CASSILAMTDTQYF; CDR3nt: TGTGCCAGCAGCATCCTAGCAATGACAGATACGCAGTATTTT
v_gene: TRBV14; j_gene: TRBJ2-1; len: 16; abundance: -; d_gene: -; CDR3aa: CASSPAGTGSYNEQFF; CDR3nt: TGTGCCAGCAGCCCCGCCGGGACTGGCTCCTACAATGAGCAGTTCTTC
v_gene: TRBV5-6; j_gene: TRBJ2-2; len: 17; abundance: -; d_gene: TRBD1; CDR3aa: CASSLAPGQGEAGELFF; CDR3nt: TGTGCCAGCAGCTTGGCCCCCGGACAGGGGGAGGCCGGGGAGCTGTTTTTT
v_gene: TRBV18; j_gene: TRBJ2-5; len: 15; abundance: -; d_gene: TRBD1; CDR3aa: CASSPSLTGQGTQYF; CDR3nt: TGTGCCAGCTCACCGTCCCTGACAGGGCAGGGGACCCAGTACTTC
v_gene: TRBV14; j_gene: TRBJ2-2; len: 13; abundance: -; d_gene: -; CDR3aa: CASSFSVTGELFF; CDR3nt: TGTGCCAGCAGTTTTAGCGTCACCGGGGAGCTGTTTTTT